This T cell receptor (beta chain) derives from a study of cytomegalovirus exposure and HLA in healthy donors. Notes on the study in general: In a later analysis, HLA-C alleles had the fewest associated TCRs, DRB1 alleles the most. According to an earlier analysis, most TCR beta V segments yielded productive rearrangements about 87% or about 30% of the time.

As to this clone: The antigen is not known.

Trimming at V came to 0 bases and at J to 4 bases, leaving 1 base not matched to a gene. The CDR3 contains 15 residues. CDR1 MNHEY and CDR2 SMNVEV come from the germline V gene (reference sequence). Use of 60 Vbeta and 13 Jbeta primers characterized the PCR. Some clones are missing from TCRdb's copy, which holds only in-frame ones; the method was immunoSEQ multiplex PCR. The sample lists about 270,000 clones; more than 55% were seen once. This chain connects TRBV27 to TRBJ2-3; 10 bases line up with TRBD2. The specimen was PBMCs. The sequence came from a female donor in good health and CMV-seronegative. The CDR3 bases are TGTGCCAGCAGTTTATCAGCGGGAGGGCCAGATACGCAGTATTTT. It specifies CASSLSAGGPDTQYF.